This T cell receptor beta chain was identified during a study of blood T cell repertoires in COVID-19. Study context: There were acute and convalescent COVID-19 samples, and they came from the United States, Italy and Spain.

The repertoire was sequenced with immunoSEQ multiplex PCR; TCRdb's copy has only in-frame clones and lacks some. This sample has 300,000 or so clones, with about 88% found just once. Germline V gives CDR1 SGHVS, CDR2 FNYEAQ. Trimming took off 7 bases at V and 3 bases at J, with 16 bases between the two ends. The CDR3 runs to 16 residues. The TCR sequence derives from a man between 65 and 85 years old with acute or convalescent COVID-19. The chain joins TRBV7-6 to TRBJ2-6; possibly TRBD1 for D (5 bases). The sequenced sample was peripheral blood. As DNA, the CDR3 is TGTGCCAGCACCCCTTTAGGGGCAGGTGGGGCCAACGTCCTGACTTTC. This codes for CASTPLGAGGANVLTF.